Each of the 17 T cell receptor beta chains below was sequenced from the same sample in a study of spatial heterogeneity in lung cancer. TCRdb called the 5' RACE reads again in MiXCR, with one record for every CDR3 protein. Among tens of thousands of distinct CDR3 sequences, approximately 6.3% were seen once, and the ten largest hold around 10%. Specified time point: sample taken at primary tumor resection. The study sequenced unsorted whole RNA from tumor, nontumor lung or frozen PBMC. The starting material was PBMCs, obtained at surgery. The receptors were gathered from a male donor with early-stage non-small cell lung cancer.

This clonotype was found many times. The chain recombines TRBV12-3 or TRBV12-4 with TRBJ2-7; TRBD2 matches 12 bases. This CDR3 is 15 amino acids long. J lost 1 base, V lost 6 bases, and 4 bases had no gene match. The CDR3 loop reads CASRAGLAGSYEQYF. CDR3 nucleotides: TGTGCCAGCAGGGCGGGACTAGCGGGTTCCTACGAGCAGTACTTC.

This clonotype has a count of ten or more. The V and J genes are TRBV7-2 and TRBJ2-3; D is undetermined. V was trimmed by 6 bases and J by 2 bases, leaving 3 bases between them. Germline lookup yields CDR1 SGHTA and CDR2 FQGNSA. CDR3 size: 11 residues. This CDR3 reads CASRFTDTQYF. The CDR3 DNA sequence: TGTGCCAGCAGGTTCACAGATACGCAGTATTTT. The full variable domain, with the rest looked up from reference TRBV7-2 and TRBJ2-3, is GAGVSQSPSNKVTEKGKDVELRCDPISGHTALYWYRQSLGQGLEFLIYFQGNSAPDKSGLPSDRFSAERTGGSVSTLTIQRTQQEDSAVYLCASRFTDTQYFGPGTRLTVL.

This clonotype was seen many times. V and J are TRBV2 and TRBJ2-7; 10 bases are shared with TRBD2. CDR3 size: 14 residues. V dropped 5 bases and J dropped 0; count of bases not matched to a gene: 1. Germline CDR1 and CDR2: SNHLY and FYNNEI. The CDR3, as DNA: TGTGCCAGCAGTCTAGCGGGGGCCTCCTACGAGCAGTACTTC. The encoded protein is CASSLAGASYEQYF.

J is TRBJ2-1 and V is TRBV27; the match to TRBD2 covers 8 bases. Germline CDR1 MNHEY, CDR2 SMNVEV (reference sequence). J lost 0 bases, V lost 5 bases, and 3 bases had no gene match. CDR3 length: 15 residues. CDR3 DNA sequence: TGTGCCAGCAGTCACGGGACTAGCTCCTACAATGAGCAGTTCTTC. This translates into CASSHGTSSYNEQFF.

Many counts were recorded for this clonotype. The V call is TRBV4-3, the J call TRBJ2-2, with D unresolved. The CDR3 spans 14 residues. Germline CDR1 reads LGHNA; CDR2 reads YSLEER. V dropped 2 bases and J dropped 5 bases, with 9 bases sitting between them. The CDR3 region has the DNA TGCGCCAGCAGCCAAAGTGTCGGAACCGGGGAGCTGTTTTTT. This sequence encodes CASSQSVGTGELFF.

The CDR3 sequence is CASSLAHTSPGNTIYF. CDR3 in DNA: TGTGCCAGCAGCTTGGCCCACACGTCGCCTGGAAACACCATATATTTT. J is TRBJ1-3 and V is TRBV5-4, with D uncertain. From germline, CDR1 is SGHNT and CDR2 YYREEE (reference sequence). There are 16 residues in the CDR3. The V end was cut by 0 bases, the J end by 2 bases, with 12 bases between.

The chain carries TRBV11-2 and TRBJ2-1; 11 bases are shared with TRBD2. The V gene's germline CDR1 is SGHAT and CDR2 FQNNGV. After removal of 4 bases from V and 6 bases from J, the junction contained 5 bases not matched to a gene. The CDR3 consists of 15 residues. Here the CDR3 reads CASSSIAGGRNEQFF. The CDR3, as DNA: TGTGCCAGCAGCTCGATAGCGGGGGGGCGCAATGAGCAGTTCTTC.

This clonotype was seen repeatedly, ten times or more. The chain carries TRBV6-2 or TRBV6-3 and TRBJ2-7, with 9 bases aligning to TRBD1. The CDR3 contains 12 residues. J lost 9 bases, V lost 4 bases, and 4 bases had no gene match. Germline-derived CDR1 and CDR2 are MNHEY and SVGEGT. DNA for the CDR3: TGTGCCAGCAGTTCCGGGACAGGGCGGCAGTACTTC. Translation: CASSSGTGRQYF.

This clonotype was counted many times. This chain links TRBV2 with TRBJ2-5; D uncertain. CDR3 length: 11 residues. CDR1 is SNHLY and CDR2 is FYNNEI in the germline V gene. V lost 5 bases and J lost 4, with 5 bases in between. The CDR3 region has the DNA TGTGCCAGCAGTCCCAGAGAGACCCAGTACTTC. Amino acid sequence: CASSPRETQYF.

This clonotype has only a few counts. The chain uses TRBV5-1 and TRBJ2-1; perhaps TRBD1 as D (5 bases). CDR3 length: 15 residues. The V end lost 0 bases, the J end lost 1 base, and 8 bases lay between the germline ends. Germline values: CDR1 SGHRS, CDR2 YFSETQ. The CDR3, as DNA: TGCGCCAGCAGCTTGGTTCAGGGATCCTACAATGAGCAGTTCTTC. Its protein is CASSLVQGSYNEQFF.

At least ten counts were recorded for this clonotype. The chain recombines TRBV12-3 or TRBV12-4 with TRBJ1-5, with unresolved D. This CDR3 has 13 residues. V lost 1 base and J 1 base, leaving 2 bases between the germline ends. CDR3 DNA sequence: TGTGCCAGCAGTTTAGACAGCAATCAGCCCCAGCATTTT. Its translation is CASSLDSNQPQHF.

This clonotype was picked up many times. The V and J genes are TRBV28 and TRBJ2-7, with TRBD1 matching over 9 bases. The V gene end was trimmed by 2 bases and the J gene end by 3 bases; junction bases not matched to a gene: 2. The CDR3 length is 14 residues. CDR1 is MDHEN and CDR2 is SYDVKM in the germline V gene. Here the CDR3 reads CASSLRDRVYEQYF. DNA of the CDR3: TGTGCCAGCAGTTTAAGGGACAGGGTCTACGAGCAGTACTTC.

The V call is TRBV28, the J call TRBJ1-2; 7 bases fit TRBD1. Unmatched junction bases numbered 11, after V lost 6 bases and J lost 4 bases. Germline assignment: CDR1 MDHEN and CDR2 SYDVKM. This CDR3 spans 15 amino acids. The CDR3 region is CASRGQEPTVYGYTF. DNA for the CDR3: TGTGCCAGCAGAGGACAGGAACCAACGGTCTATGGCTACACCTTC.

This clonotype showed up many times. The chain employs TRBV5-1 and TRBJ2-7; 8 nucleotides agree with TRBD1. V lost 3 bases to trimming and J lost 4 bases; unmatched junction nucleotides: 0. The CDR3 loop spans 12 amino acids. The germline V gene encodes CDR1 SGHRS and CDR2 YFSETQ. In DNA, the CDR3 is TGCGCCAGCAGCTACAGGGGGTACGAGCAGTACTTC. This translates into CASSYRGYEQYF. Based on the CDR3 plus reference TRBV5-1 and TRBJ2-7, the full variable domain is KAGVTQTPRYLIKTRGQQVTLSCSPISGHRSVSWYQQTPGQGLQFLFEYFSETQRNKGNFPGRFSGRQFSNSRSEMNVSTLELGDSALYLCASSYRGYEQYFGPGTRLTVT.

This clonotype occurred many times. The chain has TRBV7-2 and TRBJ2-6; D uncertain. The ends were cut back, 5 bases at V and 1 base at J, with 9 bases in the middle. The CDR3 loop spans 15 amino acids. Germline V lookup: CDR1 SGHTA, CDR2 FQGNSA. This CDR3 is CASSPSRSGANVLTF. Here the CDR3 DNA reads TGTGCCAGCAGCCCAAGTAGGTCTGGGGCCAACGTCCTGACTTTC. Using reference TRBV7-2 and TRBJ2-6 for the parts outside the CDR3, the full variable domain is GAGVSQSPSNKVTEKGKDVELRCDPISGHTALYWYRQSLGQGLEFLIYFQGNSAPDKSGLPSDRFSAERTGGSVSTLTIQRTQQEDSAVYLCASSPSRSGANVLTFGAGSRLTVL.

This clonotype was observed at least ten times. The chain links TRBV5-6 to TRBJ2-7; the match to TRBD2 covers 13 bases. CDR3 length equals 16 residues. V was clipped by 4 bases and J by 3 bases; unmatched bases: 7. Germline V gene sequence: CDR1 SGHDT, CDR2 YYEEEE. The CDR3 protein is CASSPVGTSGNYEQYF. The DNA of the CDR3 is TGTGCCAGCAGCCCCGTCGGGACTAGCGGGAACTACGAGCAGTACTTC.

This clonotype was detected ten times or more. This chain uses TRBV9 with TRBJ2-7; 9 nucleotides agree with TRBD1. Germline V CDR1 and CDR2: SGDLS, YYNGEE. Germline trimming cut 4 bases from V and 2 bases from J; bases unmatched to any gene: 4. The CDR3 spans 14 residues. The CDR3 here is CASSPDRGAYEQYF. CDR3 DNA sequence: TGTGCCAGCAGCCCGGACAGGGGAGCCTACGAGCAGTACTTC.